This entry lists 30 T cell receptor beta chains sequenced from one sample in a study of human T cells and chemical hapten exposure (dated by TCRdb to the early 2020s). Sample time point, as interpreted from the label and publication: patch test 3, about 24 weeks after DPC sensitization. The intended sense of this specimen's treatment or condition label: therapeutic diphenylcyclopropenone sensitization with weekly scalp DPC. Libraries were constructed by RACE. Sequenced on a NextSeq 500. TCRdb trimmed the raw reads at Q25, called clones with MiXCR and kept productive beta chains. Each entry is one CDR3 protein sequence, shown with its most common DNA and genes. This sample has about 190,000 distinct CDR3 sequences in its table, and approximately 24% of those were observed once. Under 2.5% of the sample is held by the ten biggest clonotypes. The sample consisted of whole blood, taken in connection with sensitization to the hapten diphenylcyclopropenone (DPC). These receptors all come from a woman between 40 and 55 years old with alopecia areata. Some clones in this sample may be carry-over from other donors' samples.

The V call is TRBV19, the J call TRBJ1-5, with 7 bases that match TRBD1. This CDR3 comprises 13 residues. Per the germline V gene, CDR1 is LNHDA and CDR2 is SQIVND (reference sequence). Trimming removed 6 bases from V and 4 bases from J; junction bases left unmatched: 3. The DNA for the CDR3 is TGTGCCAGTAGACAGGGGTTGAATCAGCCCCAGCATTTT. It specifies CASRQGLNQPQHF.

In this sample, this clonotype turned up once. The V call is TRBV27, the J call TRBJ2-2; D call uncertain. Trimming left V 6 bases short and J 5 bases short, with 16 bases between. The germline CDR1 and CDR2 sequences are MNHEY and SMNVEV (reference sequence). There are 15 residues in the CDR3. In DNA form, the CDR3 reads TGTGCCAGCAGCCCCACACCCACATGGACCGGGGAGCTGTTTTTT. Its protein is CASSPTPTWTGELFF.

A few counts support this clonotype. The rearrangement uses TRBV7-3 and TRBJ2-7; 7 nucleotides align to TRBD2. Germline CDR1 reads SGHTA; CDR2 reads FQGTGA. This CDR3 has 15 residues. The J segment lost 2 bases and the V segment lost 1 base, leaving 5 bases of the junction unmatched. The CDR3 bases are TGTGCCAGCAGCTTAATGGGGGGGTCAACCTACGAGCAGTACTTC. Its protein is CASSLMGGSTYEQYF.

This clonotype was seen ten or more times. V usage is TRBV10-3 and J usage is TRBJ2-7; D gene uncertain. Germline loops: CDR1 ENHRY, CDR2 SYGVKD. V lost 4 bases to trimming and J lost 4 bases, with 5 bases between them. The CDR3 contains 11 residues. CDR3 residues: CAISVGYEQYF. The CDR3 DNA reads TGTGCCATCAGTGTAGGGTACGAGCAGTACTTC.

A few counts support this clonotype. The gene calls are TRBV7-9 and TRBJ2-5; D not resolved. V dropped 5 bases and J dropped 1 base, with 11 bases sitting between them. The germline CDR1 and CDR2 sequences are SEHNR and FQNEAQ (reference sequence). The CDR3 has 14 residues. CDR3 in amino acids: CASSPATVQETQYF. CDR3 nucleotide sequence: TGTGCCAGCAGCCCCGCGACGGTCCAAGAGACCCAGTACTTC.

This clonotype was seen just once. The V and J genes are TRBV4-2 and TRBJ2-7, with 12 bases lining up with TRBD2. The CDR3 is 16 residues long. Germline CDR1 LGHNA, CDR2 YNFKEQ. V lost 1 base, J lost 3 bases, and 4 bases stayed unmatched. The CDR3 nucleotides read TGTGCCAGCAGCCAAGCAGTGACTAGCGGGAGCTACGAGCAGTACTTC. Protein product: CASSQAVTSGSYEQYF.

The chain carries TRBV7-3 and TRBJ2-2, with unresolved D. This CDR3 contains 13 residues. Trimming took off 6 bases at V and 0 bases at J, with 5 bases between the two ends. Germline-derived CDR1 and CDR2 are SGHTA and FQGTGA. This CDR3 is CASRATNTGELFF. CDR3 sequence (DNA): TGTGCCAGCAGGGCGACGAACACCGGGGAGCTGTTTTTT.

The CDR3 sequence: CASSLNQGSTEAFF. The CDR3 nucleotides read TGTGCCAGCAGCTTAAACCAGGGCAGCACTGAAGCTTTCTTT. The V call is TRBV7-3, the J call TRBJ1-1; a possible D gene is TRBD1 (5 bases). V lost 1 base, J lost 4 bases, and 10 bases lay in between. Germline CDR1 is SGHTA and CDR2 is FQGTGA. The length of the CDR3 is 14 residues.

The rearrangement uses TRBV29-1 and TRBJ1-1; the D is unclear. The V gene's germline CDR1 is SQVTM and CDR2 ANQGSEA. The CDR3 is made up of 11 amino acids. V shed 5 bases and J shed 0 bases, with 4 bases lying between them. The DNA of the CDR3 is TGCAGCGTTCGACTGAACACTGAAGCTTTCTTT. Protein: CSVRLNTEAFF.

This clonotype was seen a few times. This rearrangement joins TRBV7-2 to TRBJ1-1; D possibly corresponds to TRBD1 (5 bases). V gave up 8 bases and J gave up 4 bases, with 14 bases separating them. The CDR3 length is 13 residues. The germline CDR1 and CDR2 sequences are SGHTA and FQGNSA. The CDR3 nucleotides are TGTGCCAGCCGAGGTGGGGGTCGCACTGAAGCTTTCTTT. Residues: CASRGGGRTEAFF.

This chain uses TRBV24-1 with TRBJ2-3; D tentatively reads TRBD1 or TRBD2 (5 bases each). This CDR3 comprises 13 residues. Germline values: CDR1 KGHDR, CDR2 SFDVKD. With 6 bases removed from V and 0 bases from J, the gap between germline ends came to 6 bases. The CDR3 DNA reads TGTGCCACCAGTTGGGGGAGCACAGATACGCAGTATTTT. Its protein product is CATSWGSTDTQYF.

The chain has TRBV20-1 and TRBJ2-1; 9 bases map to TRBD2. The CDR3 loop spans 14 amino acids. Germline V lookup: CDR1 DFQATT, CDR2 SNEGSKA (reference sequence). The V segment lost 2 bases and the J segment 6 bases; nucleotides outside the gene matches: 5. In DNA, the CDR3 is TGCAGTGCTAGATTGTCTAGCGGGGTCAATGAGCAGTTCTTC. The encoded protein is CSARLSSGVNEQFF.

This clonotype was detected only a few times. This chain uses TRBV10-3 with TRBJ2-7; no reliable D call. Germline CDR1 is ENHRY and CDR2 is SYGVKD. This CDR3 contains 12 residues. The V end was cut by 6 bases, the J end by 3 bases, with 9 bases between. This chain's CDR3 is CAIRPTGYEQYF. The DNA of the CDR3 is TGTGCCATCAGGCCCACGGGCTACGAGCAGTACTTC.

The V call is TRBV27, the J call TRBJ2-7, with a possible D match to TRBD2 (6 bases). CDR3 length: 16 amino acids. V was pared by 7 bases and J by 2 bases, with 21 bases between. Germline V gene data show CDR1 as MNHEY and CDR2 as SMNVEV (reference sequence). The CDR3 here is CASNPLSSRDPYEQYF. The CDR3 DNA is TGTGCCAGCAACCCCCTATCCTCGCGGGACCCCTACGAGCAGTACTTC.

This clonotype was recorded a few times. V is TRBV10-1 and J is TRBJ2-6; either TRBD1 or TRBD2 may supply D (5 bases each). The CDR3 totals 20 residues. Germline CDR1 is WNHNN and CDR2 is SYGVQD (reference sequence). Trimming removed 6 bases from V and 0 bases from J, with 24 bases in between. This chain's CDR3 is CASSLPQGKAENSGANVLTF. As DNA, the CDR3 is TGCGCCAGCAGCCTCCCCCAGGGTAAAGCGGAGAACTCTGGGGCCAACGTCCTGACTTTC.

In its sample, this clonotype was seen once. The chain has TRBV11-2 and TRBJ2-2, with 7 bases that match TRBD2. There are 17 residues in the CDR3. Germline V CDR1 and CDR2: SGHAT, FQNNGV. The V gene end was trimmed by 0 bases and the J gene end by 9 bases; junction bases not matched to a gene: 13. The CDR3 DNA sequence: TGTGCCAGCAGCTTAGACCCGACTAGCCCCGAGACCCGGGAGCTGTTTTTT. Translated: CASSLDPTSPETRELFF.

This clonotype was seen a few times. The chain employs TRBV6-5 and TRBJ2-7; D may correspond to TRBD1 or TRBD2 (5 bases each). In germline, CDR1 is MNHEY, CDR2 SVGAGI. This CDR3 has 13 residues. V was clipped by 5 bases and J by 3 bases, with 11 bases between them. This CDR3 is CASSGGHVYEQYF. In DNA form, the CDR3 reads TGTGCCAGCAGTGGGGGTCATGTCTACGAGCAGTACTTC.

This clonotype has only a few counts. The chain couples TRBV28 to TRBJ2-3, with a possible D match to TRBD1 (5 bases). CDR1 MDHEN and CDR2 SYDVKM come from the germline V gene. CDR3 length: 15 amino acids. V lost 4 bases to trimming and J lost 3 bases, with 14 bases between them. Here the CDR3 reads CASSSVQRGTDTQYF. The CDR3 DNA sequence: TGTGCCAGCAGTTCTGTACAAAGGGGAACAGATACGCAGTATTTT.

This clonotype was detected a few times. V is TRBV20-1 and J is TRBJ2-7; possibly TRBD1 for D (6 bases). The CDR3 is 15 residues long. From germline, CDR1 is DFQATT and CDR2 SNEGSKA (reference sequence). V was cut by 6 bases and J by 0 bases, with 18 bases left in between. Here the CDR3 DNA reads TGCAGTGCCGTATTAACAGGGATTCCCTCCTACGAGCAGTACTTC. Protein: CSAVLTGIPSYEQYF.

This clonotype was detected a few times. This sequence joins TRBV21-1 and TRBJ2-7; the DNA was not used to check the table's D call, TRBD2. TRBV21-1 is classified as a pseudogene. This CDR3 region has 16 residues. CDR3 region: CASSKGKVAGLYEQYF. The CDR3 bases are TGTGCCAGCAGCAAAGGGAAGGTAGCGGGGCTCTACGAGCAGTACTTC.

This chain connects TRBV6-5 to TRBJ2-7; 7 bases line up with TRBD2. CDR1 is MNHEY and CDR2 is SVGAGI in the germline V gene. The trim removed 6 bases at V and 0 bases at J, leaving 5 bases unmatched. CDR3 length equals 14 residues. Written as DNA, the CDR3 is TGTGCCAGCAGCCCCCGGGACTACTCCTACGAGCAGTACTTC. This encodes CASSPRDYSYEQYF.

The sample holds a few counts of this clonotype. The chain uses TRBV11-2 and TRBJ1-3; no firm D call. This CDR3 is 16 amino acids long. V was cut by 4 bases and J by 0 bases, with 13 bases left in between. Germline assignment: CDR1 SGHAT and CDR2 FQNNGV. The CDR3 DNA sequence: TGTGCCAGCAGCTCGTTCCTGAATCTCTCTGGAAACACCATATATTTT. Translating gives CASSSFLNLSGNTIYF.

The chain combines TRBV7-8 with TRBJ2-6, with 7 bases that match TRBD1. Germline V gene data show CDR1 as SGHVS and CDR2 as FQNEAQ. This CDR3 contains 17 residues. With 5 bases clipped from V and 0 bases from J, the junction kept 7 bases outside the gene matches. The CDR3 loop reads CASSTGQTYSGANVLTF. CDR3 DNA sequence: TGTGCCAGCAGCACGGGACAGACTTACTCTGGGGCCAACGTCCTGACTTTC.

This clonotype appeared a few times. This chain connects TRBV20-1 to TRBJ2-5; tentative D call: TRBD2 (5 bases). Trimming cost V 3 bases and J 2 bases, with 25 bases left between them. This CDR3 is built from 18 residues. CDR1 is DFQATT and CDR2 is SNEGSKA in the germline V gene (reference sequence). Written as DNA, the CDR3 is TGCAGTGCTAGTCGAAGCGAGGGTAGCTGGATTAATCAAGAGACCCAGTACTTC. Amino acids: CSASRSEGSWINQETQYF.

The chain couples TRBV4-3 to TRBJ2-3; 11 bases map to TRBD2. This CDR3 is built from 16 residues. After removal of 2 bases from V and 3 bases from J, the junction contained 4 bases not matched to a gene. CDR1 LGHNA and CDR2 YSLEER come from the germline V gene. The CDR3 bases are TGCGCCAGCAGCCAAAGGCCTAGCGGGAGGACAGATACGCAGTATTTT. Its protein product is CASSQRPSGRTDTQYF.

This chain connects TRBV7-3 to TRBJ2-3, with D perhaps matching TRBD2 (6 bases). The germline gives CDR1 SGHTA, CDR2 FQGTGA. The V end was cut by 4 bases, the J end by 5 bases, with 13 bases between. The CDR3 is 14 amino acids. DNA for the CDR3: TGTGCCAGCAGCTCCTTGGGGGACTTAGATACGCAGTATTTT. Translated, it gives CASSSLGDLDTQYF.

This clonotype was counted a few times. This chain connects TRBV9 to TRBJ2-3; 8 nucleotides agree with TRBD2. Looked up from germline, CDR1 is SGDLS and CDR2 is YYNGEE. The CDR3 loop spans 17 amino acids. After removal of 0 bases from V and 0 bases from J, the junction contained 6 bases not matched to a gene. CDR3 residues: CASSVGAGGPSTDTQYF. The CDR3 DNA reads TGTGCCAGCAGCGTAGGGGCGGGAGGCCCAAGCACAGATACGCAGTATTTT.

The chain has TRBV30 and TRBJ2-1; D is undetermined. Germline CDR1 GTSNPN, CDR2 SVGIG (reference sequence). The V and J ends lost 1 base and 7 bases respectively, with 14 bases between them. This CDR3 contains 14 residues. The CDR3: CAWSGAVGRNEQFF. The CDR3, as DNA: TGTGCCTGGAGTGGAGCAGTGGGTAGGAATGAGCAGTTCTTC.

This clonotype has a handful of counts. V is TRBV12-3 or TRBV12-4 and J is TRBJ2-6; D is uncertain. With 9 bases removed from V and 3 bases from J, the gap between germline ends came to 9 bases. The CDR3 runs 13 residues. The CDR3: CASLQVGANVLTF. CDR3 DNA: TGTGCCAGTCTTCAAGTTGGGGCCAACGTCCTGACTTTC.

The chain links TRBV20-1 to TRBJ2-7, with 10 bases matching TRBD2. Trimming at V came to 6 bases and at J to 3 bases, leaving 11 bases not matched to a gene. CDR3 length: 15 residues. Germline loops: CDR1 DFQATT, CDR2 SNEGSKA (reference sequence). CDR3 in amino acids: CSASIAGGGDYEQYF. DNA for the CDR3: TGCAGTGCCAGCATAGCGGGAGGAGGGGACTACGAGCAGTACTTC.